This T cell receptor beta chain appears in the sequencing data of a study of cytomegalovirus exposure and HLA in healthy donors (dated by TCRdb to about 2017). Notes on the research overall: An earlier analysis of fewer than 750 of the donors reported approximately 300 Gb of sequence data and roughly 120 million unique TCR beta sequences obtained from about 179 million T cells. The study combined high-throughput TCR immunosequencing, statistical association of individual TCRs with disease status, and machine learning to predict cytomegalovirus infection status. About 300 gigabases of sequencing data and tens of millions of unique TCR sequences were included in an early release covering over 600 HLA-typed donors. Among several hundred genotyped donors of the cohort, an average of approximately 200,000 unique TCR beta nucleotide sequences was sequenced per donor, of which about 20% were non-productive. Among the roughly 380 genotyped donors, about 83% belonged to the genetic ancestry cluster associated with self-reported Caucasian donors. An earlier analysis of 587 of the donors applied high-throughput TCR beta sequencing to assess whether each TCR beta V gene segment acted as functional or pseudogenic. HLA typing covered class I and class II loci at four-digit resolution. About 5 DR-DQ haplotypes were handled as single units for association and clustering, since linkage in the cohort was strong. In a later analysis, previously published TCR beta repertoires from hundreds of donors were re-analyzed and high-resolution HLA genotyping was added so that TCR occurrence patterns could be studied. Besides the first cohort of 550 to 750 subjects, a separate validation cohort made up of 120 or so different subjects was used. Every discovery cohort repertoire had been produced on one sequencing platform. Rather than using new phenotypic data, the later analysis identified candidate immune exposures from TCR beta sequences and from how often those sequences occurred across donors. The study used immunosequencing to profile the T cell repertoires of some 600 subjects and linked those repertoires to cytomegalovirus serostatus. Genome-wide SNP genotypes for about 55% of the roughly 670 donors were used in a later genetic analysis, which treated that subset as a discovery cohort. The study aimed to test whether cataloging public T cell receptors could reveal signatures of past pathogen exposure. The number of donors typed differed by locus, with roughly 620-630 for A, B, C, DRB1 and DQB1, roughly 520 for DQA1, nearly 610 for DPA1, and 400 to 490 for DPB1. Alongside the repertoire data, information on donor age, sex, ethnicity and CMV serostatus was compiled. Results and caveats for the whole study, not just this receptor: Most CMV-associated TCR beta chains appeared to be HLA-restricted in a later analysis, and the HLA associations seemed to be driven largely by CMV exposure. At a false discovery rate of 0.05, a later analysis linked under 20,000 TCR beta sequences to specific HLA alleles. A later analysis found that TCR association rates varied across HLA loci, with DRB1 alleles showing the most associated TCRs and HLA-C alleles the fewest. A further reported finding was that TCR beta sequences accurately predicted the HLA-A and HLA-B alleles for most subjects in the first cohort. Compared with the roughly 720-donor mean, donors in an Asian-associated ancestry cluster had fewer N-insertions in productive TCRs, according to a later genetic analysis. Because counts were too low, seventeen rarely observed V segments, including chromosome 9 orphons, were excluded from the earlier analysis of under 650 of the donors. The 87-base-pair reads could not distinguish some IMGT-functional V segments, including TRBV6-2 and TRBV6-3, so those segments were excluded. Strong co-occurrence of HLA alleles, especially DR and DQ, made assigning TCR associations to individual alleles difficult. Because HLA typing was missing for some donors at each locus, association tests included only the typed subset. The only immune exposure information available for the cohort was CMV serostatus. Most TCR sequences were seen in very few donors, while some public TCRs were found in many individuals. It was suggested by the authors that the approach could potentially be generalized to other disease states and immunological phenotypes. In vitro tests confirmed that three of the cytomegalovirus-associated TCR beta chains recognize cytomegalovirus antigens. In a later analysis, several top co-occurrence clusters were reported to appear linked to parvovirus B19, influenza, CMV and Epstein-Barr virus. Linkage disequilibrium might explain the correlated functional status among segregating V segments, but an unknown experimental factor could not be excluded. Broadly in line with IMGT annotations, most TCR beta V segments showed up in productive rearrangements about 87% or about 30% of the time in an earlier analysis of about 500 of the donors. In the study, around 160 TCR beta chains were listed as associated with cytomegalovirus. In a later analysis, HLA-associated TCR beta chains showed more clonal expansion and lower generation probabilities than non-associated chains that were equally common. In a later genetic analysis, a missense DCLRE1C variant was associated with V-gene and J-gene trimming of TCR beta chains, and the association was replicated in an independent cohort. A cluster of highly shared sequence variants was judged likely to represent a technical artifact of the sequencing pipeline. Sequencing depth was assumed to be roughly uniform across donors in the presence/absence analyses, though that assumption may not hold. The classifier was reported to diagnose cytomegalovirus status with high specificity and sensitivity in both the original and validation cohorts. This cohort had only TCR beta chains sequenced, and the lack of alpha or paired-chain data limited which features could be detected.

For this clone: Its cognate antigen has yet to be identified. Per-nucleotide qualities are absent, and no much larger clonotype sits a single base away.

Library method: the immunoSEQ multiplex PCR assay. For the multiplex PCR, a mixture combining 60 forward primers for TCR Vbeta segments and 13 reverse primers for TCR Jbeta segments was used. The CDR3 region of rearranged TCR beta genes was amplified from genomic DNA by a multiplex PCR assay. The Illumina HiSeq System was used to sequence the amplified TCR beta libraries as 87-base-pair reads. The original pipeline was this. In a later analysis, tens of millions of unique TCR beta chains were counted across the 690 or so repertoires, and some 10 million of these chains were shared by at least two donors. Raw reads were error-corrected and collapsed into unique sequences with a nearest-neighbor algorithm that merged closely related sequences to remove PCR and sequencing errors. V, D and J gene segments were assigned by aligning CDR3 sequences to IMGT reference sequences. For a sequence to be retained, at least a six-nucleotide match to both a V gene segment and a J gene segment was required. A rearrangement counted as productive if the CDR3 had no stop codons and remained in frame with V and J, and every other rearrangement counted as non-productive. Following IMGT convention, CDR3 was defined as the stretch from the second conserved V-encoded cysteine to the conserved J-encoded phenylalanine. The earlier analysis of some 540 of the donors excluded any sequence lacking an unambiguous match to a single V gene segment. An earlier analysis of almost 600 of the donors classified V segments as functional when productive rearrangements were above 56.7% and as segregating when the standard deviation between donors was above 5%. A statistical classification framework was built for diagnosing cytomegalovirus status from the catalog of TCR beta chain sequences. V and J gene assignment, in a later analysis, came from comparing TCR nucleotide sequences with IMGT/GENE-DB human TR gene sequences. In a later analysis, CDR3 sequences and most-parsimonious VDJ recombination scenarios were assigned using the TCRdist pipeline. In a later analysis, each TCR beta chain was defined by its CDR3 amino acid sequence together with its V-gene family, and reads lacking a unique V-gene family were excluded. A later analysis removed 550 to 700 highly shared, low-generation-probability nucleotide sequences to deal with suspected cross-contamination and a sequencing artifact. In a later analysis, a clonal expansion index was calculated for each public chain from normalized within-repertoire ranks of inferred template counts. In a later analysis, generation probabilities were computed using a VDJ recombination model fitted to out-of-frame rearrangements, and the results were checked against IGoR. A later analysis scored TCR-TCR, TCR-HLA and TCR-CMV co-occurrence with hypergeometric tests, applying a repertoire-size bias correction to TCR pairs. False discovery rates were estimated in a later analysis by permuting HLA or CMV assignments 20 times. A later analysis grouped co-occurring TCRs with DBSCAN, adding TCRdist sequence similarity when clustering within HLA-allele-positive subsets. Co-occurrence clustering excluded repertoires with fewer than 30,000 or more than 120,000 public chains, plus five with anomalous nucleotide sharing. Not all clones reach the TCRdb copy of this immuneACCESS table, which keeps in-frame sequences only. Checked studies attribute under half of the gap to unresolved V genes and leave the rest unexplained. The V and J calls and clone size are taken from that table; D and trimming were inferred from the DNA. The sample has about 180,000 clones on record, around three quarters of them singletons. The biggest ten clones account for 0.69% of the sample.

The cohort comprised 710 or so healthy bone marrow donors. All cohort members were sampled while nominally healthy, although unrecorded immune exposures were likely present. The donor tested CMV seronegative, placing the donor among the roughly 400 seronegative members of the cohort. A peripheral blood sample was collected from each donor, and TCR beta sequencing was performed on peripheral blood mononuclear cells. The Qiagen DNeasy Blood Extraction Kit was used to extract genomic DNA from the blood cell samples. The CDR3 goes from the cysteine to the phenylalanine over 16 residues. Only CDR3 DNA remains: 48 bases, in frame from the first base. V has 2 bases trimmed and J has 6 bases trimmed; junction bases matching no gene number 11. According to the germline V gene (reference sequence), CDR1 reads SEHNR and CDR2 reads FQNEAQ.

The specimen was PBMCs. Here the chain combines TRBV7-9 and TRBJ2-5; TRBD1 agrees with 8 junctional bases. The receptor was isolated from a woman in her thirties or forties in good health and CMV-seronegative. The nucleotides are TGTGCCAGCAGCTTACGGGCAGGGGGCCAAGAGCAGACCCAGTACTTC. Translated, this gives CASSLRAGGQEQTQYF.